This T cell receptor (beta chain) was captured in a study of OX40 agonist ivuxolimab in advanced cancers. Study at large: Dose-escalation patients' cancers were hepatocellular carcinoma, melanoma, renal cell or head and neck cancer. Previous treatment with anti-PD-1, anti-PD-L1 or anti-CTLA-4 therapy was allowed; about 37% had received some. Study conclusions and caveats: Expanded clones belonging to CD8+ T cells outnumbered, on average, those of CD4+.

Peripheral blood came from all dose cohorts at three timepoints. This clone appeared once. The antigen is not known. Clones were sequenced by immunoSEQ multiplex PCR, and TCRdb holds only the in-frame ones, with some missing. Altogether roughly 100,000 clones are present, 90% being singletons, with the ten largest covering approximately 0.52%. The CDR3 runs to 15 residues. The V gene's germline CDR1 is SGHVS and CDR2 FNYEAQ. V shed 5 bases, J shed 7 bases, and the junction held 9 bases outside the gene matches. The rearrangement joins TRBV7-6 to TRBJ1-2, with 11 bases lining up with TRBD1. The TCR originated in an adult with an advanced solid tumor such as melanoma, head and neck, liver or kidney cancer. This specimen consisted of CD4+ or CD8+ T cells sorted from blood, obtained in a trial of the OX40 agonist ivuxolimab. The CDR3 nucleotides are TGTGCCAGCAGCACCGGGACAGGGGGTATATTTGGCTACACCTTC. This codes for CASSTGTGGIFGYTF.